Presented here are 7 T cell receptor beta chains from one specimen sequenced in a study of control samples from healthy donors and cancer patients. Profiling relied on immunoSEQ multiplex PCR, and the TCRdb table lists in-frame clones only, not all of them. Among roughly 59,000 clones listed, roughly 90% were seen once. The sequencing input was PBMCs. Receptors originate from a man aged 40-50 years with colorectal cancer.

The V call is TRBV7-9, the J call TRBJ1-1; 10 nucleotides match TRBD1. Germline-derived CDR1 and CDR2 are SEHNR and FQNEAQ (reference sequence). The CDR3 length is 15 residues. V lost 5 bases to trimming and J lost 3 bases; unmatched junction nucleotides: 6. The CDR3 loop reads CASSRRTGGDTEAFF. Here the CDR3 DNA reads TGTGCCAGCAGCCGAAGGACAGGGGGTGACACTGAAGCTTTCTTT.

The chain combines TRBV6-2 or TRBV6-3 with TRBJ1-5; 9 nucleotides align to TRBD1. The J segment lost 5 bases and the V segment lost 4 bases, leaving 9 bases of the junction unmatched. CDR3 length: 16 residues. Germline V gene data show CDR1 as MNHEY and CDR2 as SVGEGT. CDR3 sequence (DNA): TGTGCCAGCAGTTCCCCCACGGGACAGGGTGATCAGCCCCAGCATTTT. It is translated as CASSSPTGQGDQPQHF.

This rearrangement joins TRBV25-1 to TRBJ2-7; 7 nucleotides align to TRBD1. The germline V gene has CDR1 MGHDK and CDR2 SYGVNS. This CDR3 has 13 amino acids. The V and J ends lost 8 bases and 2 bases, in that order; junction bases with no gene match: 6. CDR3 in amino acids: CASGRGYPYEQYF. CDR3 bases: TGTGCCAGCGGCAGGGGGTACCCCTACGAGCAGTACTTC.

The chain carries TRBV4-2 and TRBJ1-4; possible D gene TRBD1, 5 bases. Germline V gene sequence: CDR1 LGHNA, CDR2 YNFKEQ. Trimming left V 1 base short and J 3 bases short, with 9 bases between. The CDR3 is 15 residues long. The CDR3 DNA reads TGTGCCAGCAGCCAAGGACAGCCCCCTAATGAAAAACTGTTTTTT. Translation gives CASSQGQPPNEKLFF.

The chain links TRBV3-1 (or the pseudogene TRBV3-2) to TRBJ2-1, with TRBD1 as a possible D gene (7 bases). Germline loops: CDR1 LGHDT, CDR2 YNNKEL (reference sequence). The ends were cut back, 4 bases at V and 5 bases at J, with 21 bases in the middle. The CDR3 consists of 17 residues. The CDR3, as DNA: TGTGCCAGCAGCCTGGGGGGAGTAGGGACAGCCAACAATGAGCAGTTCTTC. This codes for CASSLGGVGTANNEQFF.

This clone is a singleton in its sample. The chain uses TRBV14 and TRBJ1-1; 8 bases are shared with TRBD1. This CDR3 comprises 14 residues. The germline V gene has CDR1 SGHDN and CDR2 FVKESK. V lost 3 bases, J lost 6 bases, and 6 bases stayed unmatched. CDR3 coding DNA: TGTGCCAGCAGCCAGACGACAGGGGACCCTGAAGCTTTCTTT. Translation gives CASSQTTGDPEAFF.

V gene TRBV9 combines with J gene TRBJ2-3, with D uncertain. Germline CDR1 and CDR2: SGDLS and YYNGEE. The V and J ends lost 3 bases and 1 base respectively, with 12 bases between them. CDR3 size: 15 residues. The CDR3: CASSAQVAGTDTQYF. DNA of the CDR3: TGTGCCAGCAGCGCCCAGGTGGCAGGCACAGATACGCAGTATTTT.